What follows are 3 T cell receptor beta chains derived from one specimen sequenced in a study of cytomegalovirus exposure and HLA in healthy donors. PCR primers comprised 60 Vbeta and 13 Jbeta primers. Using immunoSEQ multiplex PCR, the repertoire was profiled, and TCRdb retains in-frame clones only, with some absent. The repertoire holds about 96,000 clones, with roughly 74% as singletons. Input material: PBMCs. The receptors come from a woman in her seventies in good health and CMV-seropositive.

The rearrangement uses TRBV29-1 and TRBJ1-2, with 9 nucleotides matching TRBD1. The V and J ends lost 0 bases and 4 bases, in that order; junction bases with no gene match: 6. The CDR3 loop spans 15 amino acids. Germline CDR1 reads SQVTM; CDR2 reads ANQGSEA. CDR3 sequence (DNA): TGCAGCGTTGAAGAGGGGGACAGGGCAGGCTATGGCTACACCTTC. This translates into CSVEEGDRAGYGYTF.

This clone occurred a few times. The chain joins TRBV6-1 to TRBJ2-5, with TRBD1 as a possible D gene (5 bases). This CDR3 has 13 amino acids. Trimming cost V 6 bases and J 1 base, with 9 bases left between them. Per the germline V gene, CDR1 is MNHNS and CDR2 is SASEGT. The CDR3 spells CASSVGPQETQYF. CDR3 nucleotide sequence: TGTGCCAGCAGCGTGGGGCCCCAAGAGACCCAGTACTTC.

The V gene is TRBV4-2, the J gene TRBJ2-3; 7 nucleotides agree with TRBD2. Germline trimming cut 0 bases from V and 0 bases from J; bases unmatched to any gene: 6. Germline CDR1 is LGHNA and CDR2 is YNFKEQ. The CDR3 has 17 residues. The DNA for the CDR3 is TGTGCCAGCAGCCAAGATGTCCTAGCGGAGAGCACAGATACGCAGTATTTT. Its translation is CASSQDVLAESTDTQYF.